The next 22 T cell receptor beta chains were all read from a single sample in a study of read filtering for tumor transcriptome and immune sequencing. From 350 to 500 ng of RNA, a library with molecular barcoded alpha/delta and beta/gamma adaptors was made. TCRdb used MiXCR to reprocess the reads, holding one entry per CDR3 protein. The data hold 25,000 or so distinct CDR3 sequences, with approximately 22% observed a single time. The sequenced sample consisted of a population of CD138-negative cells sorted from bone marrow. The receptors were gathered from a donor at least 40 years old with multiple myeloma.

This clonotype was counted ten times or more. This chain connects TRBV9 to TRBJ2-1; no reliable D call. This CDR3 has 17 amino acids. CDR1 and CDR2 from the germline V gene are SGDLS and YYNGEE. Trimming cost V 1 base and J 0 bases, with 14 bases left between them. The CDR3 loop is CASSVMPSSSSYNEQFF. The CDR3 bases are TGTGCCAGCAGCGTAATGCCGTCTTCGAGCTCCTACAATGAGCAGTTCTTC.

A note on this clonotype: A read error may explain this, as a much larger clone is one base away. The chain has TRBV11-2 and TRBJ2-3; D is undetermined. Germline CDR1 and CDR2: SGHAT and FQNNGV. The CDR3 runs 12 residues. The CDR3 sequence is CASSAGPDTQCF. CDR3 sequence (DNA): TGTGCCAGCAGCGCCGGCCCAGATACGCAGTGTTTT.

This clonotype was counted between two and nine times. The chain joins TRBV2 to TRBJ2-3; 8 bases are shared with TRBD1. CDR1 and CDR2 (germline): SNHLY, FYNNEI. The CDR3 runs to 14 residues. V was clipped by 6 bases and J by 5 bases; unmatched bases: 7. CDR3 sequence: CASSSNTGGDTQYF. CDR3 DNA: TGTGCCAGCAGCAGCAATACAGGGGGAGATACGCAGTATTTT.

This clonotype came up many times. The chain employs TRBV7-8 and TRBJ1-4; a possible D gene is TRBD1 (6 bases). This CDR3 is 17 amino acids long. CDR1 SGHVS and CDR2 FQNEAQ come from the germline V gene. The ends were cut back, 4 bases at V and 0 bases at J, with 15 bases in the middle. CDR3 in DNA: TGTGCCAGCAGCTCCCCTCAGGGGTTTGCAACTAATGAAAAACTGTTTTTT. Protein sequence: CASSSPQGFATNEKLFF.

Note on this clonotype: One end of the junction fails to match germline, which may point to a read error. This rearrangement joins TRBV28 to TRBJ2-7, with D perhaps TRBD2 (5 bases). CDR3 length: 13 residues. CDR1 MDHEN and CDR2 SYDVKM come from the germline V gene. The CDR3 sequence is CAISRLAPYEQHF. DNA of the CDR3: TGTGCCATCAGTCGGCTAGCCCCCTACGAGCAGCACTTC.

This clonotype was detected only a few times. This chain uses TRBV2 with TRBJ1-5; 8 nucleotides agree with TRBD1. V lost 5 bases, J lost 3 bases, and 6 bases stayed unmatched. The CDR3 runs to 15 residues. Germline V gene data show CDR1 as SNHLY and CDR2 as FYNNEI. The CDR3 sequence is CASSTTGGSNQPQHF. In DNA form, the CDR3 reads TGTGCCAGCAGTACTACAGGGGGGTCCAATCAGCCCCAGCATTTT.

This clonotype occurred many times. J is TRBJ2-3 and V is TRBV11-2; 8 bases fit TRBD2. Trimming removed 1 base from V and 0 bases from J; junction bases left unmatched: 9. Germline V gives CDR1 SGHAT, CDR2 FQNNGV. This CDR3 contains 18 residues. The DNA of the CDR3 is TGTGCCAGCAGCTTAGGTACCTTAGCGGGATTTAGCACAGATACGCAGTATTTT. This codes for CASSLGTLAGFSTDTQYF.

The chain links TRBV6-1 to TRBJ2-1; the match to TRBD2 covers 12 bases. The V and J ends lost 3 bases and 0 bases, in that order; junction bases with no gene match: 6. Germline V CDR1 and CDR2: MNHNS, SASEGT. The CDR3 is made up of 18 amino acids. The CDR3 here is CASSDLAGGGGSYNEQFF. The CDR3 DNA is TGTGCCAGCAGTGACCTAGCGGGAGGGGGCGGCTCCTACAATGAGCAGTTCTTC.

Regarding this clonotype: This likely comes from a read error, as the CDR3 has no conserved phenylalanine or tryptophan at its end. The V gene is TRBV5-1, the J gene TRBJ2-7, with D possibly being TRBD2 (5 bases). The CDR3 sequence is 13 residues long. Germline V gives CDR1 SGHRS, CDR2 YFSETQ. CDR3 sequence: CASRLALAYEQYS. CDR3 DNA: TGCGCCAGCAGATTGGCACTAGCCTACGAGCAGTACTCC.

V usage is TRBV11-2 and J usage is TRBJ2-7; D gene ambiguous. V was cut by 6 bases and J by 0 bases, with 12 bases left in between. CDR3 length: 14 residues. CDR1 is SGHAT and CDR2 is FQNNGV in the germline V gene. CDR3 amino acids: CASSLTWSSYEQYF. The DNA for the CDR3 is TGTGCCAGCAGTTTGACCTGGAGCTCCTACGAGCAGTACTTC.

This clonotype was recorded many times. V gene TRBV28 combines with J gene TRBJ2-1; 10 positions agree with TRBD2. This CDR3 comprises 17 residues. V was clipped by 3 bases and J by 0 bases; unmatched bases: 5. The germline gives CDR1 MDHEN, CDR2 SYDVKM. CDR3 sequence (DNA): TGTGCCAGCAGTTTCCGGACTAGCGGATACTCCTACAATGAGCAGTTCTTC. It codes for CASSFRTSGYSYNEQFF.

This clonotype was observed at least ten times. This chain connects TRBV12-3 or TRBV12-4 to TRBJ1-1, with TRBD1 as a possible D gene (5 bases). This CDR3 region has 14 residues. Trimming pared 3 bases from V and 0 bases from J, leaving 8 bases between. The CDR3 DNA reads TGTGCCAGCAGTTTCGGGGGAATGAACACTGAAGCTTTCTTT. Its translation is CASSFGGMNTEAFF.

This clonotype has at least ten counts. CDR3 amino acids: CAWSGSRQGPETQYF. DNA of the CDR3: TGTGCCTGGAGTGGCTCCCGACAGGGTCCTGAGACCCAGTACTTC. The chain carries TRBV30 and TRBJ2-5, with 7 bases fitting TRBD1. CDR3 length: 15 residues. Trimming at V came to 1 base and at J to 5 bases, leaving 10 bases not matched to a gene. The germline V gene has CDR1 GTSNPN and CDR2 SVGIG (reference sequence).

By share of the sample, this clonotype is medium-sized. The chain is built from TRBV7-9 and TRBJ2-1; D is unclear. Germline-derived CDR1 and CDR2 are SEHNR and FQNEAQ (reference sequence). The CDR3 runs to 13 residues. Between the trimmed V and J ends, which lost 6 bases and 3 bases, there was a span of 9 bases. The CDR3 sequence is CASRGTNYNEQFF. DNA of the CDR3: TGTGCCAGCAGGGGAACGAACTACAATGAGCAGTTCTTC.

This clonotype was observed at least ten times. The genes are TRBV7-9 and TRBJ1-1, with 8 bases that match TRBD1. V dropped 3 bases and J dropped 4; count of bases not matched to a gene: 7. The V gene's germline CDR1 is SEHNR and CDR2 FQNEAQ (reference sequence). This CDR3 comprises 15 residues. CDR3 DNA: TGTGCCAGCAGCTTGGCCAGGGGGCTTGGCACTGAAGCTTTCTTT. Translating it yields CASSLARGLGTEAFF.

This clonotype came up a few times. V and J are TRBV7-8 and TRBJ2-7; 8 positions agree with TRBD2. The CDR3 runs 14 residues. Per the germline V gene, CDR1 is SGHVS and CDR2 is FQNEAQ. With V trimmed by 6 bases and J by 6 bases, 10 bases remained unmatched. For the CDR3, the DNA is TGTGCCAGCAGTTACGCAGCGGGAGCGGTCGAGCAGTACTTC. This gives the protein CASSYAAGAVEQYF.

This clonotype was found many times. V and J are TRBV20-1 and TRBJ2-5, with D perhaps TRBD1 or TRBD2 (5 bases each). Germline V gene data show CDR1 as DFQATT and CDR2 as SNEGSKA (reference sequence). Trimming removed 2 bases at V and 1 base at J, with 8 bases between. CDR3 length: 13 residues. Here the CDR3 reads CSARPGAQETQYF. The CDR3 nucleotides are TGCAGTGCTAGACCCGGGGCCCAAGAGACCCAGTACTTC.

This clonotype was recorded at least ten times. The CDR3 is CAWTALGAQETQYF. The CDR3 DNA follows: TGTGCCTGGACCGCCCTCGGCGCTCAAGAGACCCAGTACTTC. V is TRBV30 and J is TRBJ2-5; D not resolved. Germline CDR1 reads GTSNPN; CDR2 reads SVGIG (reference sequence). This CDR3 is 14 amino acids long. V was clipped by 4 bases and J by 2 bases, with 14 bases between them.

There are many counts of this clonotype. For the CDR3, the DNA is TGCAGCGTTGTAGGGGGACGGGGGGCGGATGAGCAGTTCTTC. It specifies CSVVGGRGADEQFF. This chain links TRBV29-1 with TRBJ2-1; possible D gene TRBD2, 7 bases. Germline assignment: CDR1 SQVTM and CDR2 ANQGSEA. The ends were cut back, 4 bases at V and 8 bases at J, with 18 bases in the middle. The CDR3 covers 14 residues.

This clonotype showed up just once. The CDR3 carries no conserved terminal phenylalanine or tryptophan, so it likely arises from a read error. No DNA is shown, since the ends of the CDR3 on it are uncertain; the CDR3 is the one TCRdb lists. The chain joins TRBV11-2 to TRBJ2-7; the D call in the table, TRBD2, was not verified against the DNA. The CDR3 numbers 15 amino acids, ends counted. The germline V gene has CDR1 SGHAT and CDR2 FQNNGV. The CDR3 loop is CASSGSGRSSYEQYL.

CDR3 bases: TGTGCCAGCAGCGTACAGGGGTCCCTTGGGCAGCCCCAGCATTTT. This gives the protein CASSVQGSLGQPQHF. J is TRBJ1-5 and V is TRBV27, with 7 nucleotides matching TRBD1. Germline CDR1 MNHEY, CDR2 SMNVEV (reference sequence). V lost 6 bases and J lost 7; bases outside the gene matches: 12. The CDR3 loop spans 15 amino acids.

The table lists this clonotype with many counts. This likely stems from a read error, as it lies one base from a far larger clone. The rearrangement uses TRBV3-2 and TRBJ2-7; the table calls TRBD2, which could not be checked here. TRBV3-2 is given as a pseudogene. This CDR3 has 15 amino acids. CDR3 residues: CASSQDPARGREQYF. The CDR3 DNA reads as TGTGCCAGCAGCCAAGACCCAGCGAGAGGGCGAGAGCAGTACTTC.